What follows are 11 T cell receptor beta chains derived from one specimen sequenced in a study of CD8 T cells in ankylosing spondylitis. These receptors are not linked to any known antigen. TCRdb analysed the 5' RACE reads with MiXCR anew, one entry per CDR3 protein. The table records about 700,000 distinct CDR3 sequences, around 20% of them present only once. Whole-study findings and limits: Among TCR beta sequences, a motif of several highly homologous variants appeared characteristic of ankylosing spondylitis blood.

The specimen sequenced was blood, either unsorted or a sorted T cell fraction (not recorded which). All receptors come from a male donor with ankylosing spondylitis.

The chain is built from TRBV18 and TRBJ2-5; D call uncertain. CDR1 is KGHSH, CDR2 LQKENI, per germline. Trimming shortened V by 1 base and J by 4 bases, and 13 bases separated the two germline ends. The CDR3 has 15 amino acids. The CDR3 region has the DNA TGTGCCAGCTCACCACAGGCCCGGACGGGAGAGACCCAGTACTTC. Amino acid sequence: CASSPQARTGETQYF.

This clonotype has just a few counts. V gene TRBV20-1 combines with J gene TRBJ2-1, with 12 positions matching TRBD2. The CDR3 is 17 amino acids. Trimming at V came to 0 bases and at J to 5 bases, leaving 8 bases not matched to a gene. Per germline, CDR1 DFQATT and CDR2 SNEGSKA (reference sequence). CDR3 loop: CSARDPGLAGIDNEQFF. CDR3 in DNA: TGCAGTGCTAGAGACCCCGGACTAGCGGGGATAGACAATGAGCAGTTCTTC.

V usage is TRBV12-3 or TRBV12-4 and J usage is TRBJ2-1; 11 positions match TRBD2. This CDR3 has 16 amino acids. With 2 bases clipped from V and 4 bases from J, the junction kept 4 bases outside the gene matches. The CDR3 loop reads CASSLTGTSGYNEQFF. The CDR3 nucleotides read TGTGCCAGCAGTTTAACGGGGACTAGCGGATACAATGAGCAGTTCTTC.

In its sample, this clonotype was seen a few times. The chain carries TRBV7-8 and TRBJ2-7; 12 nucleotides line up with TRBD2. The CDR3 extends over 14 amino acids. Germline V gives CDR1 SGHVS, CDR2 FQNEAQ. With 8 bases clipped from V and 3 bases from J, the junction kept 5 bases outside the gene matches. The CDR3 is CASLGLAGNYEQYF. DNA of the CDR3: TGTGCCAGCCTCGGACTAGCGGGAAACTACGAGCAGTACTTC.

This clonotype has a count of ten or more. The rearrangement joins TRBV7-2 to TRBJ2-1; TRBD2 matches 8 bases. Germline lookup yields CDR1 SGHTA and CDR2 FQGNSA. CDR3 length: 13 residues. J lost 7 bases, V lost 5 bases, and 4 bases had no gene match. The CDR3: CASSPRGGNEQFF. CDR3 DNA sequence: TGTGCCAGCAGCCCCCGGGGGGGAAATGAGCAGTTCTTC.

The rearrangement joins TRBV2 to TRBJ2-6, with D perhaps matching TRBD1 (5 bases). Trimming removed 10 bases from V and 0 bases from J, with 7 bases in between. Germline CDR1 reads SNHLY; CDR2 reads FYNNEI. This CDR3 spans 13 amino acids. Here the CDR3 reads CATTGSGANVLTF. CDR3 DNA sequence: TGTGCCACCACAGGCTCTGGGGCCAACGTCCTGACTTTC.

The V and J genes are TRBV27 and TRBJ1-1; 9 bases align to TRBD1. The CDR3 is made up of 15 amino acids. Trimming removed 4 bases from V and 5 bases from J; junction bases left unmatched: 8. CDR1 is MNHEY, CDR2 SMNVEV, per germline (reference sequence). CDR3 nucleotides: TGTGCCAGCAGTTCCGCTGGGACAGGGTGGACTGAAGCTTTCTTT. Protein product: CASSSAGTGWTEAFF.

The gene calls are TRBV20-1 and TRBJ2-7, with D unresolved. Germline loops: CDR1 DFQATT, CDR2 SNEGSKA (reference sequence). The CDR3 contains 15 residues. V lost 2 bases to trimming and J lost 0 bases, with 14 bases between them. The CDR3 coding sequence is TGCAGTGCTAGACCCTCAGGCAGAAGCTCCTACGAGCAGTACTTC. It specifies CSARPSGRSSYEQYF.

The chain joins TRBV5-1 to TRBJ1-3, with 7 bases identical to TRBD1. The CDR3 totals 16 residues. In germline, CDR1 is SGHRS, CDR2 YFSETQ. V dropped 0 bases and J dropped 2; count of bases not matched to a gene: 5. The CDR3 here is CASSLAGGVAGNTIYF. The CDR3 DNA reads as TGCGCCAGCAGCTTGGCAGGGGGTGTAGCTGGAAACACCATATATTTT.

This clonotype was counted only a few times. V and J are TRBV4-1 and TRBJ2-7; D is undetermined. Trimming removed 2 bases from V and 2 bases from J, with 10 bases in between. The CDR3 runs 14 residues. In germline, CDR1 is MGHRA, CDR2 YSYEKL. CDR3 amino acids: CASSQPGLAYEQYF. CDR3 sequence (DNA): TGCGCCAGCAGCCAACCAGGATTGGCCTACGAGCAGTACTTC.

This chain connects TRBV6-5 to TRBJ1-6; D ambiguous. CDR1 MNHEY and CDR2 SVGAGI come from the germline V gene. Trimming took 0 bases from V and 9 from J, leaving 6 bases between them. CDR3 size: 13 residues. The CDR3 loop reads CASSYSAISPLHF. The CDR3 nucleotides are TGTGCCAGCAGTTACTCGGCAATTTCACCCCTCCACTTT.